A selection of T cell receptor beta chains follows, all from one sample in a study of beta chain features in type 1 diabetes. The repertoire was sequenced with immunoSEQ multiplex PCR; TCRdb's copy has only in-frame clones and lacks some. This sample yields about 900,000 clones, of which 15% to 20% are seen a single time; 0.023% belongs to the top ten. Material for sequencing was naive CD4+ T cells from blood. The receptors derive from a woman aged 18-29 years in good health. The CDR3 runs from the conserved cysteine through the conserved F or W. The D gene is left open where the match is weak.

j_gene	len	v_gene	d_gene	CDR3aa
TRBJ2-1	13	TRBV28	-	CASSLSGYNEQFF
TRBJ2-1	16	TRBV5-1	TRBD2	CASSYPGLADYNEQFF
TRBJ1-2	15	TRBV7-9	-	CASTFGYRENYGYTF
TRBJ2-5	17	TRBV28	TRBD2	CASRTGTSGRRQETQYF
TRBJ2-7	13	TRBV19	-	CASRKTDHYEQYF
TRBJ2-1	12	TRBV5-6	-	CARQGYYCEQFF
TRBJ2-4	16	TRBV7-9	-	CASSLVPYLAKNIQYF
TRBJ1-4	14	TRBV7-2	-	CASSLGATNEKLFF
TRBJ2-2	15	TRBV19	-	CASSDGGGLAGELFF
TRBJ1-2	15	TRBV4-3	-	CASSDKIGGLYGYTF
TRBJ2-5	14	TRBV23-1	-	CASSLNRGLRTQYF
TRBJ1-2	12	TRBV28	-	CASSSSGYGYTF
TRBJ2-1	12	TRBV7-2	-	CASSLARYEQFF
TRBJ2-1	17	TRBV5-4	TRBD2	CASSSPTGLARYDEQFF
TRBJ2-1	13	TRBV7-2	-	CASSLDRVSQQFF
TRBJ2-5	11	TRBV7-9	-	CASSLMETQYF
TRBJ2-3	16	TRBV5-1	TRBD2	CASSLGLAAGTDTQYF